This T cell receptor beta chain was sequenced in a study of T-cell memory formation after mild COVID-19. TCR alpha and TCR beta cDNA libraries carrying sample barcodes and UMIs were produced by 5'RACE using constant-segment primers. TCRdb passed the 5' RACE reads through MiXCR, listing each CDR3 protein once. The sample gives 110,000 or so distinct CDR3 sequences, approximately 22% of which show up once; around 41% is in the top ten. A few counts support this clonotype. Its antigen remains unknown. The study's findings and limits: Several responding clones turned up in pre-infection memory, indicating that cross-reactive memory may have taken part.

Specimen: PBMCs or a T cell subset sorted from them (not recorded which). The TCR originated in a man younger than 30 who had mild COVID-19 (a few samples of this study predate the infection). Cell type and time point are not known.

CDR3 loop: CSARDEAGGGYTF. CDR3 in DNA: TGCAGTGCTAGAGATGAGGCGGGCGGTGGCTACACCTTC. The rearrangement joins TRBV20-1 to TRBJ1-2; D gene unclear. Germline assignment: CDR1 DFQATT and CDR2 SNEGSKA (reference sequence). V lost 0 bases, J lost 7 bases, and 12 bases lay in between. The CDR3 spans 13 residues.